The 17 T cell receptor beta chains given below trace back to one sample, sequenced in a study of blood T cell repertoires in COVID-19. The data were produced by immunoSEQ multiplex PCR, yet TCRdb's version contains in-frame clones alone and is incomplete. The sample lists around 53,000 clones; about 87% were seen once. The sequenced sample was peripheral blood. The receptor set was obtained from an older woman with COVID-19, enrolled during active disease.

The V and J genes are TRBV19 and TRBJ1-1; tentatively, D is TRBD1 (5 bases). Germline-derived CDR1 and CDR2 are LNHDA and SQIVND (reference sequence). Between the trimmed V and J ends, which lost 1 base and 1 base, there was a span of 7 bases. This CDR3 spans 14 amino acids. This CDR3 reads CASSIVQGNTEAFF. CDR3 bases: TGTGCCAGTAGTATAGTGCAGGGGAACACTGAAGCTTTCTTT.

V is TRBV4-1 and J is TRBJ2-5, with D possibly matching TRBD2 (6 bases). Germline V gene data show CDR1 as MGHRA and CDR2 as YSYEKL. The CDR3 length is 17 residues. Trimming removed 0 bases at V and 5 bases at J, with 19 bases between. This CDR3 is CASSQDLGGGRGETQYF. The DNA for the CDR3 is TGCGCCAGCAGCCAAGATCTGGGGGGAGGTCGAGGGGAGACCCAGTACTTC.

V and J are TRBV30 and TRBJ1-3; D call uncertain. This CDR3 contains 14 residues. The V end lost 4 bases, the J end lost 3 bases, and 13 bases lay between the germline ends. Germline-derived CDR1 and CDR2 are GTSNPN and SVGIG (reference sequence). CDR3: CAWTQGLIGNTIYF. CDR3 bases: TGTGCCTGGACCCAAGGACTAATTGGAAACACCATATATTTT.

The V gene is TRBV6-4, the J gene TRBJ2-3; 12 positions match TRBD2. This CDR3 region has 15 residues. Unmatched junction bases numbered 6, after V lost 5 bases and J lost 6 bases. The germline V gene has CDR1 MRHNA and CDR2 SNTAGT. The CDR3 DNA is TGTGCCAGCAGTCCGACTAGCGGGAGAGGGGATACGCAGTATTTT. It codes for CASSPTSGRGDTQYF.

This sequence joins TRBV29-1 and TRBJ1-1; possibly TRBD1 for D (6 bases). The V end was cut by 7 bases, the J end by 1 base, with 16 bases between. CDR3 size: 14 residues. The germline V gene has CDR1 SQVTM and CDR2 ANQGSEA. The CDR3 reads CSAGTGTKNTEAFF. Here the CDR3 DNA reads TGCAGCGCTGGGACCGGGACAAAGAACACTGAAGCTTTCTTT. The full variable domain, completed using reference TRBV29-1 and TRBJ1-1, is SAVISQKPSRDICQRGTSLTIQCQVDSQVTMMFWYRQQPGQSLTLIATANQGSEATYESGFVIDKFPISRPNLTFSTLTVSNMSPEDSSIYLCSAGTGTKNTEAFFGQGTRLTVV.

The CDR3 DNA sequence: TGCGCCAGCAGCCCTGCGACTAGCGGGAACAATGAGCAGTTCTTC. It is translated as CASSPATSGNNEQFF. The rearrangement joins TRBV5-1 to TRBJ2-1; 11 bases are shared with TRBD2. The CDR3 has 15 amino acids. Per germline, CDR1 SGHRS and CDR2 YFSETQ. Germline trimming cut 4 bases from V and 5 bases from J; bases unmatched to any gene: 5.

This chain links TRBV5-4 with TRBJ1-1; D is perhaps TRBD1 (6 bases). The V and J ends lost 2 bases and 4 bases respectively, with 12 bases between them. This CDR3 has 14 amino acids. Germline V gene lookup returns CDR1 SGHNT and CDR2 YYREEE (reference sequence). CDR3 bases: TGTGCCAGCAGCTTAACAGGGTTGGCCACTGAAGCTTTCTTT. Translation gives CASSLTGLATEAFF.

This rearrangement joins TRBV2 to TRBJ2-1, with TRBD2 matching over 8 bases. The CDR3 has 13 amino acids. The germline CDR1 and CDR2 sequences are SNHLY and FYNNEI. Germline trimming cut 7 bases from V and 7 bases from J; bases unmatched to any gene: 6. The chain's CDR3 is CASISGVKNEQFF. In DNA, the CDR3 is TGTGCCAGCATTAGCGGGGTAAAGAATGAGCAGTTCTTC.

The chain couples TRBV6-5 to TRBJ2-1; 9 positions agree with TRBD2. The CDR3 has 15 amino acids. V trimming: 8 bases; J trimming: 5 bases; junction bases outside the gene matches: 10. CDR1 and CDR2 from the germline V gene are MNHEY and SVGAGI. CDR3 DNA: TGTGCCAGCGCCCTTAGCGGGAGAGTGAACAATGAGCAGTTCTTC. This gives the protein CASALSGRVNNEQFF.

The CDR3 region has the DNA TGTGCCAGCAGCTTAGGACAGGGATACTACGAGCAGTACTTC. Translation gives CASSLGQGYYEQYF. The chain carries TRBV5-6 and TRBJ2-7, with 8 bases lining up with TRBD1. The ends lost 2 bases at V and 3 bases at J; junction bases unmatched: 4. Germline CDR1 is SGHDT and CDR2 is YYEEEE. CDR3 size: 14 residues.

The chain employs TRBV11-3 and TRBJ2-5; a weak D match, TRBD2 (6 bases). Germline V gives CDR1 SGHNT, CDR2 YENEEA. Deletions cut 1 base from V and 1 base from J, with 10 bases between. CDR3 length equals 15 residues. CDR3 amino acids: CASSLGAGLQETQYF. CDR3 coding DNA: TGTGCCAGCAGCTTAGGGGCGGGGCTCCAAGAGACCCAGTACTTC. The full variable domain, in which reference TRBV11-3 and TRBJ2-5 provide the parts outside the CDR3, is EAGVVQSPRYKIIEKKQPVAFWCNPISGHNTLYWYLQNLGQGPELLIRYENEEAVDDSQLPKDRFSAERLKGVDSTLKIQPAELGDSAVYLCASSLGAGLQETQYFGPGTRLLVL.

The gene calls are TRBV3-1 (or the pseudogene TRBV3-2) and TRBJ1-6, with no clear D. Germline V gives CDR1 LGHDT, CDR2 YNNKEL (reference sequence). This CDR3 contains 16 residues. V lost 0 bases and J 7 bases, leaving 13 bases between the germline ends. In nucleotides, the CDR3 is TGTGCCAGCAGCCAAGATGCGGGATTACAAAATTCACCCCTCCACTTT. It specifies CASSQDAGLQNSPLHF.

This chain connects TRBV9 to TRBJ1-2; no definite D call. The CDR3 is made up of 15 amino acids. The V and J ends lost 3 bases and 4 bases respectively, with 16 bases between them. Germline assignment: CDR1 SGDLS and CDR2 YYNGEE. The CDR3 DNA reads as TGTGCCAGCAGCGCGACGACACGGGGTGCCTATGGCTACACCTTC. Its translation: CASSATTRGAYGYTF.

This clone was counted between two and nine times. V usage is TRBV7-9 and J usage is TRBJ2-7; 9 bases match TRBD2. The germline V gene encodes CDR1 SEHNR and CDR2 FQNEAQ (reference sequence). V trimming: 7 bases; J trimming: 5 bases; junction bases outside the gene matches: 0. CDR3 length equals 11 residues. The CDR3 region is CASKRGDEQYF. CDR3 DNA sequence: TGTGCCAGCAAGCGGGGGGACGAGCAGTACTTC.

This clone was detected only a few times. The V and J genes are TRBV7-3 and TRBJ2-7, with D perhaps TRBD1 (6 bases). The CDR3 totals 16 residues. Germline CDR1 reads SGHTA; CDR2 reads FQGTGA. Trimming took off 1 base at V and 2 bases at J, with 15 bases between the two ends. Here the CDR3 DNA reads TGTGCCAGCAGCTTAAGGTCTTTGGGGGCAACCTACGAGCAGTACTTC. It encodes CASSLRSLGATYEQYF. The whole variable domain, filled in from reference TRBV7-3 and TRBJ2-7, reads GAGVSQTPSNKVTEKGKYVELRCDPISGHTALYWYRQSLGQGPEFLIYFQGTGAADDSGLPNDRFFAVRPEGSVSTLKIQRTERGDSAVYLCASSLRSLGATYEQYFGPGTRLTVT.

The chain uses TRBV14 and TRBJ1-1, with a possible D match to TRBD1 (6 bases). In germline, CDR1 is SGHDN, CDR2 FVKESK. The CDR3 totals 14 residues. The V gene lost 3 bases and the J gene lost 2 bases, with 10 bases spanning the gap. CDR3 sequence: CASSQIQGNTEAFF. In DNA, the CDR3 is TGTGCCAGCAGCCAGATACAGGGTAACACTGAAGCTTTCTTT.

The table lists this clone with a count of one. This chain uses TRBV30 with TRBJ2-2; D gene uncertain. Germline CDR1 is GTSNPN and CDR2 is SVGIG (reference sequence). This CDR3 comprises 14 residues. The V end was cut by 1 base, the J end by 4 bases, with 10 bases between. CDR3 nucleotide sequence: TGTGCCTGGAGTGGGGCCTTGGGCACCGGGGAGCTGTTTTTT. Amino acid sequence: CAWSGALGTGELFF. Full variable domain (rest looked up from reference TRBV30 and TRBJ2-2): SQTIHQWPATLVQPVGSPLSLECTVEGTSNPNLYWYRQAAGRGLQLLFYSVGIGQISSEVPQNLSASRPQDRQFILSSKKLLLSDSGFYLCAWSGALGTGELFFGEGSRLTVL.